This T cell receptor (beta chain) comes out of a study of lymphopenia after photon versus proton radiotherapy. Study findings and constraints: After lymphocyte nadir, photon-treated repertoires showed oligoclonal expansion, especially CD8+ Temra. Relative stability marked proton patients; photon patients lost diversity and naive cells. A bigger post-nadir fall in TCR diversity correlated inversely with survival time in deceased patients.

The junction had 3 bases not matched to a gene; V was cut back by 2 bases and J by 0 bases. The CDR3 spans 15 residues. Germline V CDR1 and CDR2: MNHNY, SVGAGI (reference sequence). Sequenced by immunoSEQ multiplex PCR; TCRdb stores in-frame clones only, minus some. The data contain about 61,000 clones, around 85% of them singletons. Concerning this clone: Its target is unknown.

This receptor was taken from a man in his forties with gastric cancer. The sequences come from peripheral blood, collected from a patient treated with photon-based radiotherapy. The chain has TRBV6-6 and TRBJ2-7; 8 bases are a match to TRBD1. The CDR3 DNA reads TGTGCCAGCAGTTACGGACAGGGCTACTCCTACGAGCAGTACTTC. It yields the protein CASSYGQGYSYEQYF.